The rows below give T cell receptor beta chains drawn from one sample of a study of STAT5B mutations in CD4+ large granular lymphocyte leukemia. TCRdb's copy holds only in-frame clones and misses some; the assay was immunoSEQ multiplex PCR. The sample consists of about 30,000 clones, about 78% of them appearing once. Sequencing was performed on CD4+ T cells from blood buffy coats. The receptors stem from a human donor in good health. Each CDR3 is given with its conserved first and last residue. The D gene is left open where the match is weak. Clone size is given for some rows only: seen once, a few or many times, or a class if the clone is expanded.

V	D	J	size	DNA	CDR3
TRBV18	-	TRBJ2-4	-	TGTGCCAGCTCACCACGCGGGGATTCCAAAAACATTCAGTACTTC	CASSPRGDSKNIQYF
TRBV6-1	-	TRBJ1-5	-	TGTGCCAGCAGCTACAGAGACGGCAATCAGCCCCAGCATTTT	CASSYRDGNQPQHF
TRBV18	-	TRBJ1-4	-	TGTGCCAGCTCACCGAGTCGGGGGAGTGAAAAACTGTTTTTT	CASSPSRGSEKLFF
TRBV6-1	-	TRBJ2-5	-	TGTGCCAGCAGTGAAGGCCTAATAAAGACCCAGTACTTC	CASSEGLIKTQYF
TRBV28	-	TRBJ2-1	-	TGTGCCACCGCGAGGGAGCGGAATTACAATGAGCAGTTCTTC	CATARERNYNEQFF
TRBV5-1	TRBD2	TRBJ2-3	-	TGCGCCAGCAGCAAAGCTAGCGGAGATACGCAGTATTTT	CASSKASGDTQYF
TRBV18	TRBD2	TRBJ2-1	-	TGTGCCAGCTCACCACGGACTAGCGGAAGCTCCTACAATGAGCAGTTCTTC	CASSPRTSGSSYNEQFF
TRBV6-5	-	TRBJ2-7	-	TGTGCCAGCAGGATGACAGGTTTGTTCGAGCAGTACTTC	CASRMTGLFEQYF
TRBV6-5	-	TRBJ1-1	few	TGTGCCAGCAGCACACGGACTGAAGCTTTCTTT	CASSTRTEAFF
TRBV19	-	TRBJ2-2	-	TGTGCCAGTAGCCCGCGGGCTGGGGAGCTGTTTTTT	CASSPRAGELFF
TRBV9	-	TRBJ1-1	-	TGTGCCAGCACCCCCTTTGGGGGGGCGAACACTGAAGCTTTCTTT	CASTPFGGANTEAFF
TRBV21-1	-	TRBJ1-1	-	TGTGCCAGCAGCAAAGGGGGGACACAGGAGAAGTCTGAAGCTTTCTTT	CASSKGGTQEKSEAFF
TRBV10-3	TRBD2	TRBJ2-7	once	TGTGCCATCAGTGAGTTTGGGAGGGCCCACTACGAGCAGTACTTC	CAISEFGRAHYEQYF
TRBV9	TRBD1	TRBJ1-2	-	TGTGCCAGCAGCGTGGGACAGGGGGAATATGGCTACACCTTC	CASSVGQGEYGYTF
TRBV2	-	TRBJ1-3	-	TGTGCCAGCAGTGAAAGGCAGGCTGGAAACACCATATATTTT	CASSERQAGNTIYF
TRBV7-9	TRBD1	TRBJ1-1	-	TGTGCCAGCAGTTTCGACAGGGTCACTGAAGCTTTCTTT	CASSFDRVTEAFF
TRBV19	-	TRBJ1-2	-	TGTGCCAGTAGTATCGGGGATAACTATGGCTACACCTTC	CASSIGDNYGYTF
TRBV19	-	TRBJ2-5	-	TGTGCCAGTAGTAGGGGGCCCGAGGAGACCCAGTACTTC	CASSRGPEETQYF
TRBV30	TRBD1	TRBJ1-1	few	TGTGCCCAAAGGACAGGGTACACTGAAGCTTTCTTT	CAQRTGYTEAFF
TRBV9	-	TRBJ2-1	-	TGTGCCAGCAGCGTTACCGCGGCCCGACGGGATGAGCAGTTCTTC	CASSVTAARRDEQFF
TRBV10-3	-	TRBJ2-2	-	TGTGCCATCAGTGAACGGGGGCCAGACACCGGGGAGCTGTTTTTT	CAISERGPDTGELFF
TRBV5-6	-	TRBJ1-4	once	TGTGCCAGCAGCTGGCAGGGGACTAATGAAAAACTGTTTTTT	CASSWQGTNEKLFF
TRBV28	-	TRBJ1-1	few	TGTGCCAGCAGTTTAGGGGAGTGGACTGAAGCTTTCTTT	CASSLGEWTEAFF
TRBV28	TRBD1	TRBJ2-1	-	TGTGCCAGCAGGGTAGGCCTCCGGGACAGGGGGCTAAATGAGCAGTTCTTC	CASRVGLRDRGLNEQFF
TRBV28	-	TRBJ1-2	-	TGTGCCAGCAGTTATTCGGGGGATCGGGGCTACACCTTC	CASSYSGDRGYTF
TRBV6-5	TRBD2	TRBJ2-5	-	TGTGCCAGCAGTAACGGACTAGGAGAGACCCAGTACTTC	CASSNGLGETQYF
TRBV10-3	-	TRBJ2-2	-	TGTGCCATCAGTGAGTCGTACACCGGGGAGCTGTTTTTT	CAISESYTGELFF
TRBV7-9	-	TRBJ2-7	-	TGTGCCAGCAGCGATAACCACGGGCCCCGACCCTACGAGCAGTACTTC	CASSDNHGPRPYEQYF
TRBV29-1	-	TRBJ1-1	-	TGCAGCGTGGGGGCAGATAAGGGCACTGAAGCTTTCTTT	CSVGADKGTEAFF
TRBV10-3	TRBD2	TRBJ2-3	-	TGTGCCACCGCGGGACTAGTCCCAATCTCCGGTACGCAGTATTTT	CATAGLVPISGTQYF
TRBV9	TRBD1	TRBJ2-5	-	TGTGCCAGCAGCTCCAATCCGGACAGGGGTGAGACCCAGTACTTC	CASSSNPDRGETQYF
TRBV28	-	TRBJ1-1	-	TGTGCCAGCCAAAGTCCTGGCGGTTGGGGGGACACTGAAGCTTTCTTT	CASQSPGGWGDTEAFF
TRBV6-5	-	TRBJ2-5	-	TGTGCCAGCAGTTACGGAGGTACATTCGAAGAGACCCAGTACTTC	CASSYGGTFEETQYF
TRBV19	-	TRBJ1-4	-	TGTGCCAGTAGTCGGCAGGACCTAACTAATGAAAAACTGTTTTTT	CASSRQDLTNEKLFF
TRBV11-2	TRBD2	TRBJ2-1	-	TGTGCCAGCAGCCCGGGACTAGCGGAGGGGCCTGAGCAGTTCTTC	CASSPGLAEGPEQFF
TRBV5-4	-	TRBJ2-7	-	TGTGCCAGCAGCTCGGAGTACGCCGTGAGCGAGCAGTACTTC	CASSSEYAVSEQYF
TRBV11-2	TRBD1	TRBJ1-1	-	TGTGCCAGCAGCTTCAGGACAGGGGATGAAGCTTTCTTT	CASSFRTGDEAFF
TRBV7-8	TRBD2	TRBJ2-7	-	TGTGCCAGCGGGGGGGTAGCGGGAAACTCCTACGAGCAGTACTTC	CASGGVAGNSYEQYF
TRBV11-2	TRBD2	TRBJ2-5	-	TGTGCCAGCACCACCGGGACTAGCGAAGAGACCCAGTACTTC	CASTTGTSEETQYF
TRBV5-8	-	TRBJ2-2	-	TGTGCCAGCAGCTTGGACGGAAACACCGGGGAGCTGTTTTTT	CASSLDGNTGELFF
TRBV6-6	-	TRBJ2-5	once	TGTGCCAGCAGTTACTATGGGCTACCACAAGAGACCCAGTACTTC	CASSYYGLPQETQYF